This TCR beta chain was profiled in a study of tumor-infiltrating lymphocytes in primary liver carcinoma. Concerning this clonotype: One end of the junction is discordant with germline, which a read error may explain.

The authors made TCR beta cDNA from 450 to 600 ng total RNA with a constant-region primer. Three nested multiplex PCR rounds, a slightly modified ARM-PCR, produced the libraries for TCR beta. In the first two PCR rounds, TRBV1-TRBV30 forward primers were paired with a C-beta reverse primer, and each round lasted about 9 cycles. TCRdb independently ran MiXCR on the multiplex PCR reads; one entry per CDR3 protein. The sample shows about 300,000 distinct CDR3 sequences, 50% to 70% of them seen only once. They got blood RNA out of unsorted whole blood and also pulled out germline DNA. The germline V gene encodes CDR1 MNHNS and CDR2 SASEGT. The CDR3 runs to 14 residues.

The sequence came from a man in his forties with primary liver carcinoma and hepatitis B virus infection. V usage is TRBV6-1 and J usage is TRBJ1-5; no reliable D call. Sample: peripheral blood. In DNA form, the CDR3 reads TGTGCCAACAGTGAACGGGGAAGGGATCAGCCTCAGCATTTT. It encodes CANSERGRDQPQHF.